The clone carrying this T cell receptor beta chain came up once. TCR beta VDJ and CDR3 were profiled, and genomic DNA was the template. MiXCR, run by TCRdb on the reads, gives a single entry per CDR3 protein. The sample includes 120,000 or so distinct CDR3 sequences, 45% to 60% of them seen just once. The record originates from a study of CD8+CD57+ T cells in acquired aplastic anemia. The CDR3 is made up of 15 amino acids. The V and J ends lost 2 bases and 2 bases, in that order; junction bases with no gene match: 3. The sequenced patients had an expansion of CD8+CD57+ cells seen by flow cytometry. Sequenced input: sorted CD4+, CD8+, or CD8+CD57+ T cells (not recorded which) from PBMCs. The V and J genes are TRBV12-3 or TRBV12-4 and TRBJ2-3; 8 positions agree with TRBD2. This clonotype was sampled from a human donor with aplastic anemia. The CDR3 coding sequence is TGTGCCAGCAGTTTACTAGCGGGCCTCACAGATACGCAGTATTTT. Residues: CASSLLAGLTDTQYF.